A selection of T cell receptor beta chains follows, all from one sample in a study of neurological immune-mediated disorders. TCRdb re-derived calls from the 5' RACE reads in MiXCR, one entry per CDR3 protein. Here the sample spans about 60,000 distinct CDR3 sequences, about 8.9% being singletons. What was sequenced was PBMCs. The receptors shown here come from a man aged 25-40 years in good health. Both conserved end residues are trimmed from each CDR3.

>TRBJ2-1|TRBV4-1
ASSPRGPENYNEQF
>TRBJ2-1|TRBV3-1
ASSAWGLAGAKEQF
>TRBJ2-5|TRBV7-6
ASSLLGGQQETQY
>TRBJ2-5|TRBV5-1
ASSLLTGEGETQY
>TRBJ1-3|TRBV29-1
SGTGWGNTIY
>TRBJ1-4|TRBV5-1
ASSFSTATNEKLF
>TRBJ2-2|TRBV29-1
SVVGDRATSANTRDLF
>TRBJ2-2|TRBV10-2
ASTDGTGELF
>TRBJ2-1|TRBV5-5
ASSRSGGGPQSSYNEQF
>TRBJ2-3|TRBV5-1
ASSITTSGGPDTQY
>TRBJ2-1|TRBV7-2
ASSYRTSGSGEQF
>TRBJ2-5|TRBV4-1
ASSQTQTARGMETQY
>TRBJ1-4|TRBV12-3/TRBV12-4
ASRDNRQDEKLF
>TRBJ2-7|TRBV10-2
ASSEPPYGTLSSYEQY
>TRBJ2-3|TRBV20-1
SAEYTGVAGSTDTQY
>TRBJ2-7|TRBV6-5
ASSYETGVSYEQY
>TRBJ2-1|TRBV28
ASSLSGPSSAVNEQF
>TRBJ2-5|TRBV29-1
SVDGGLLETQY
>TRBJ2-5|TRBV7-2
ASSFRTSGETQY
>TRBJ2-5|TRBV5-1
ASSLTPGPQETQY
>TRBJ1-1|TRBV30
AYTQGNTEAF
>TRBJ2-5|TRBV2
ASSEAWDTFQETQY
>TRBJ1-2|TRBV10-3
AISERDREAFGYGYT
>TRBJ2-1|TRBV5-1
ASSLASGHNEQF
>TRBJ2-5|TRBV10-3
AISEQGGLAGVEETQY
>TRBJ2-7|TRBV20-1
SARVPGTSGTYEQY
>TRBJ2-2|TRBV28
ASSLGSSGSFGDLF
>TRBJ2-5|TRBV7-7
ASILAIWGVETQY
>TRBJ2-3|TRBV20-1
SAILAGGSTDTQY
>TRBJ1-1|TRBV28
ASSSYDRGQAF
>TRBJ2-1|TRBV4-2
ASSQELLAVEQF
>TRBJ2-3|TRBV5-1
ASSSPDIDTQY
>TRBJ2-5|TRBV6-6
ASSRWTDQETQY
>TRBJ2-6|TRBV11-2
ASSHSGANVLT
>TRBJ2-1|TRBV20-1
SARETGLGPGNNEQF
>TRBJ2-7|TRBV15
ATSSTGIPYEQY
>TRBJ2-3|TRBV10-3
AISESAGGGRTDTQY
>TRBJ2-5|TRBV15
ATASTAQETQY
>TRBJ2-2|TRBV20-1
SARQGGYTGELF
>TRBJ2-3|TRBV7-9
ASSFLRGQGGRDTQY
>TRBJ2-3|TRBV6-2/TRBV6-3
ASRTDPGHLTTSGDPTSTDTQY